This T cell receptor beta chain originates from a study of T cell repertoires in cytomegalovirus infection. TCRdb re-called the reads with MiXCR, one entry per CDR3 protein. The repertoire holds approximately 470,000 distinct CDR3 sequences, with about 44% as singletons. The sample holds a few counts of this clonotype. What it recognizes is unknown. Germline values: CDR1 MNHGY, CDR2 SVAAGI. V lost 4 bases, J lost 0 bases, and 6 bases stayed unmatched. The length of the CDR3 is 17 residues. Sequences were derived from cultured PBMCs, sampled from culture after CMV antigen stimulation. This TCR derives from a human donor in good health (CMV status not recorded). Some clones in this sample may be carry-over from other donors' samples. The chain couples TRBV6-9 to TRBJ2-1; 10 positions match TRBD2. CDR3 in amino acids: CASSCPSGSYSYNEQFF. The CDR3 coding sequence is TGTGCCAGCAGTTGTCCTAGCGGGAGTTACTCCTACAATGAGCAGTTCTTC.